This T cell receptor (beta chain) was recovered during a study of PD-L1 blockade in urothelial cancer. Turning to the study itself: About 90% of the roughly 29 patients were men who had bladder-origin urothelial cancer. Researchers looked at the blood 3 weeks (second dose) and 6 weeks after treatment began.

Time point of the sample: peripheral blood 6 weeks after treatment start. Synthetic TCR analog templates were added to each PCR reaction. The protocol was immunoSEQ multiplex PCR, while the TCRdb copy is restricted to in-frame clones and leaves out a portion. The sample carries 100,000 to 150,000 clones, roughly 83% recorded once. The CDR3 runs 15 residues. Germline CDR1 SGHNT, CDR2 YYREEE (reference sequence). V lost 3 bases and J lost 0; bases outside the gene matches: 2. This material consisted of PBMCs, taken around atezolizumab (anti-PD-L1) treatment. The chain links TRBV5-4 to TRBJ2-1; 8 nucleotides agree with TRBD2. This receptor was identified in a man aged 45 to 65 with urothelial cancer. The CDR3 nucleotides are TGTGCCAGCAGCTCTACTAGCGGCTCCTACAATGAGCAGTTCTTC. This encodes CASSSTSGSYNEQFF.